A selection of T cell receptor beta chains follows, all from one sample in a study of blood T cell repertoires in COVID-19. Assay: immunoSEQ multiplex PCR; the TCRdb copy retains only in-frame clones and omits some. This table has hundreds of thousands of clones, more than 90% appearing once. Sequencing was done on a sample of PBMCs or T cells enriched from blood (not recorded which). The receptors originated from a man aged 55 to 70 who had recovered from COVID-19. CDR3s include the opening cysteine and the closing phenylalanine or tryptophan. A D gene is named only where the DNA matches it firmly. Expanded clones are given a class, and other clones once, few, many or no size at all.

NA	TRBV30	TRBJ1-2	once	CAWRPNTGTGRGYTF	TGTGCCTGGAGACCGAATACAGGGACGGGTCGTGGCTACACCTTC
TRBD2	TRBV27	TRBJ2-1	once	CASSWGGGAYNEQFF	TGTGCCAGCAGTTGGGGCGGGGGGGCCTACAATGAGCAGTTCTTC
TRBD1	TRBV5-6	TRBJ1-1	NA	CASSVTGVTEAFF	TGTGCCAGCAGCGTAACAGGGGTGACTGAAGCTTTCTTT
NA	TRBV4-1	TRBJ2-1	once	CASSQESGVAMQFF	TGCGCCAGCAGCCAAGAGAGCGGAGTAGCCATGCAGTTCTTC
TRBD2	TRBV6-5	TRBJ2-7	NA	CASKLAGSYEQYF	TGTGCCAGCAAACTAGCGGGCTCCTACGAGCAGTACTTC
TRBD1	TRBV5-5	TRBJ2-7	NA	CASSLVFTGQGPLEQYF	TGTGCCAGCAGCTTGGTTTTTACAGGACAGGGGCCTCTCGAGCAGTACTTC
NA	TRBV7-8	TRBJ1-5	NA	CASSLQNSNQPQHF	TGTGCCAGCAGCTTACAAAATAGCAATCAGCCCCAGCATTTT
TRBD2	TRBV11-2	TRBJ2-1	NA	CASSFILAGDPMYEQFF	TGTGCCAGCAGCTTCATCCTAGCGGGGGACCCTATGTATGAGCAGTTCTTC
NA	TRBV5-1	TRBJ1-4	NA	CASSLVSLNEKLFF	TGCGCCAGCAGCTTGGTCAGTCTGAATGAAAAACTGTTTTTT
NA	TRBV28	TRBJ2-1	once	CASSLAGRRNEQFF	TGTGCCAGCAGCCTAGCCGGCCGCCGAAATGAGCAGTTCTTC
NA	TRBV7-9	TRBJ1-5	NA	CASSSSNSNQPQHF	TGTGCCAGCAGCTCATCCAATAGCAATCAGCCCCAGCATTTT
TRBD1	TRBV12-3/TRBV12-4	TRBJ1-1	NA	CASRRGTGEQAFF	TGTGCCAGCAGACGAGGGACAGGTGAACAAGCTTTCTTT
TRBD1	TRBV27	TRBJ2-3	NA	CASSLWAGGDTQYF	TGTGCCAGCAGTTTATGGGCAGGGGGAGATACGCAGTATTTT
TRBD2	TRBV7-2	TRBJ2-5	NA	CASRKSRGGAQTQYF	TGTGCCAGCAGAAAGAGTCGCGGGGGGGCACAGACCCAGTACTTC
NA	TRBV6-6	TRBJ2-2	NA	CASSYSSSGELFF	TGTGCCAGCAGTTACTCTAGTTCCGGGGAGCTGTTTTTT
NA	TRBV12-3/TRBV12-4	TRBJ2-1	once	CASTSVSEQFF	TGTGCCAGCACCTCGGTGAGTGAGCAGTTCTTC
TRBD1	TRBV2	TRBJ1-5	NA	CASSGQGALLSSSNQPQHF	TGTGCCAGCAGTGGACAGGGGGCGCTTCTTTCTTCGAGCAATCAGCCCCAGCATTTT
NA	TRBV12-3/TRBV12-4	TRBJ2-1	NA	CASSLISGEQFF	TGTGCCAGCAGTTTGATTAGCGGAGAGCAGTTCTTC
NA	TRBV7-9	TRBJ2-3	NA	CASSTGYGTDTQYF	TGTGCCAGCAGCACAGGGTACGGCACAGATACGCAGTATTTT
TRBD2	TRBV10-1	TRBJ2-1	once	CASALGGLAGEQFF	TGCGCCAGCGCACTCGGTGGACTAGCCGGTGAGCAGTTCTTC
NA	TRBV7-9	TRBJ1-1	NA	CASTGRTVNTEAFF	TGTGCCAGCACTGGTCGCACAGTGAACACTGAAGCTTTCTTT
NA	TRBV4-1	TRBJ1-2	NA	CASSQEDRPSGGYTF	TGCGCCAGCAGCCAAGAAGACAGGCCTTCTGGTGGCTACACCTTC
NA	TRBV30	TRBJ1-1	NA	CAWSTNMNTEAFF	TGTGCCTGGAGTACGAACATGAACACTGAAGCTTTCTTT
TRBD1	TRBV3-1/TRBV3-2	TRBJ2-1	NA	CASSRTGNEQFF	TGTGCCAGCAGCAGGACAGGGAATGAGCAGTTCTTC
NA	TRBV15	TRBJ1-1	NA	CATSRGRETQEAFF	TGTGCCACCAGCAGAGGCCGGGAGACCCAAGAAGCTTTCTTT
TRBD2	TRBV7-2	TRBJ2-5	NA	CASSSHPLAGGNRETQYF	TGTGCCAGCAGCTCTCACCCTCTAGCGGGGGGAAATCGGGAGACCCAGTACTTC
NA	TRBV6-5	TRBJ1-2	NA	CASSYSVHGSYGYTF	TGTGCCAGCAGTTACTCGGTGCATGGCAGCTATGGCTACACCTTC
NA	TRBV18	TRBJ2-2	NA	CASSPASGELFF	TGTGCCAGCTCACCGGCTTCCGGGGAGCTGTTTTTT
TRBD1	TRBV4-1	TRBJ2-5	NA	CASSRPGQSQETQYF	TGCGCCAGCAGCCGCCCGGGACAGAGCCAAGAGACCCAGTACTTC
TRBD1	TRBV9	TRBJ1-3	NA	CASSVETGGTFYGNTIYF	TGTGCCAGCAGCGTAGAGACAGGGGGGACCTTCTATGGAAACACCATATATTTT
NA	TRBV7-9	TRBJ1-1	NA	CASSWHEYTEAFF	TGTGCCAGCAGCTGGCATGAATACACTGAAGCTTTCTTT
TRBD1	TRBV30	TRBJ1-6	NA	CAWNRDRVAGNSPLHF	TGTGCCTGGAATCGGGACAGGGTAGCGGGAAATTCACCCCTCCACTTT
TRBD1	TRBV7-6	TRBJ2-7	NA	CASSLALTGDSYEQYF	TGTGCCAGCAGCTTAGCTCTTACAGGGGACAGCTACGAGCAGTACTTC
NA	TRBV11-2	TRBJ2-6	NA	CASSDSSGANVLTF	TGTGCCAGCAGCGACTCTTCTGGGGCCAACGTCCTGACTTTC
NA	TRBV11-2	TRBJ1-1	NA	CASSFQGNTEAFF	TGTGCCAGCAGCTTTCAGGGCAACACTGAAGCTTTCTTT
TRBD1	TRBV12-5	TRBJ2-3	NA	CASGNRDRAFLYF	TGTGCTAGTGGTAACCGGGACAGGGCATTCCTGTATTTT
TRBD1	TRBV5-5	TRBJ2-1	NA	CASSSTGGAGNEQFF	TGTGCCAGCAGCTCGACAGGGGGCGCAGGTAATGAGCAGTTCTTC
NA	TRBV10-3	TRBJ2-2	NA	CALASNTGELFF	TGTGCCTTAGCTTCGAACACCGGGGAGCTGTTTTTT
TRBD1	TRBV12-5	TRBJ1-1	NA	CASDSGQGLNTEAFF	TGTGCTAGTGACTCGGGACAGGGACTGAACACTGAAGCTTTCTTT
NA	TRBV10-3	TRBJ2-7	NA	CAIRTDTGPYYEQYF	TGTGCCATCAGAACGGACACCGGTCCCTACTACGAGCAGTACTTC
TRBD1	TRBV7-6	TRBJ1-2	once	CASSFGDRRGRGYTF	TGTGCCAGCAGCTTTGGGGACAGAAGGGGACGTGGCTACACCTTC
NA	TRBV18	TRBJ1-4	NA	CASSPDIEGANEKLFF	TGTGCCAGCTCACCGGATATTGAAGGAGCAAATGAAAAACTGTTTTTT
NA	TRBV11-3	TRBJ1-1	NA	CASSFSRLQGRNTEAFF	TGTGCCAGCAGCTTTTCCCGCTTACAGGGCCGGAACACTGAAGCTTTCTTT
TRBD1	TRBV29-1	TRBJ1-2	NA	CSVSQGAGGYTF	TGCAGCGTTTCACAGGGGGCAGGCGGCTACACCTTC
NA	TRBV5-4	TRBJ2-1	NA	CASSLDGYNEQFF	TGTGCCAGCAGCTTGGACGGGTACAATGAGCAGTTCTTC